This entry concerns a single TCR beta chain. Its antigen is as yet unknown. The CDR3 totals 17 residues. V shed 4 bases and J shed 2 bases, with 16 bases lying between them. The V gene's germline CDR1 is KGHDR and CDR2 SFDVKD. The record originates from a study of T-cell reconstitution after alpha-beta-depleted transplantation in children. Study observations and caveats: Elevated TCRbeta diversity at day 60 was traced, in some patients, to surviving recipient T cells and thymic progenitors. Several hundred expanded graft clones reportedly supplied alpha-beta T cells about two months after transplant. Newly made T cells mostly supplied T-cell counts and diversity one year after transplant.

Molecular barcoding with unique molecular identifiers was used for the TCRbeta library. Using its own MiXCR run on the PCR reads, TCRdb lists one record per CDR3 protein. The sample includes about 500,000 distinct CDR3 sequences, over 9.5% seen only once; the top ten take 13% to 15%. The material sequenced was PBMCs, mostly from graft donor cells, taken 180 days after TCRalphabeta/CD19-depleted stem cell transplant. The genes are TRBV24-1 and TRBJ2-2, with D maybe TRBD1 (5 bases). This TCR was recovered from a female patient between 2 and 10 years old who had a stem cell transplant for aplastic anemia, so the T cells may come from the graft donor. The CDR3 sequence is CATSDAESQGNTGELFF. DNA for the CDR3: TGTGCCACCAGTGACGCGGAGTCGCAGGGCAACACCGGGGAGCTGTTTTTT.